This note documents a single T cell receptor beta chain sequence. The sample comes from a study of blood T cell repertoires in COVID-19. The method was immunoSEQ multiplex PCR; TCRdb's version includes in-frame clones alone and lacks a portion of them. The table lists roughly 100,000 clones, under 90% of them singletons. V dropped 6 bases and J dropped 5; count of bases not matched to a gene: 13. The CDR3 is 16 amino acids. The V gene's germline CDR1 is SNHLY and CDR2 FYNNEI. The sequence was obtained from a man at least 80 years old with acute or convalescent COVID-19. Sequenced material: peripheral blood. The chain combines TRBV2 with TRBJ2-1; TRBD1 matches at 7 bases. For the CDR3, the DNA is TGTGCCAGCAGCTTGACAGGGACAAACAGGGACAATGAGCAGTTCTTC. This sequence encodes CASSLTGTNRDNEQFF. Combining the CDR3 with reference TRBV2 and TRBJ2-1 gives the whole variable domain EPEVTQTPSHQVTQMGQEVILRCVPISNHLYFYWYRQILGQKVEFLVSFYNNEISEKSEIFDDQFSVERPDGSNFTLKIRSTKLEDSAMYFCASSLTGTNRDNEQFFGPGTRLTVL.